This is a list of T cell receptor beta chains from one sample in a study of blood T cell repertoires in COVID-19. Libraries were prepared by immunoSEQ multiplex PCR; TCRdb keeps only in-frame clonotypes and omits some of them. This table holds over 150,000 clones, roughly 80% found once. Sequencing was done on a sample of peripheral blood. These receptors all come from an older man with active or convalescent COVID-19. Each CDR3 is given with its conserved first and last residue. D genes are given only for firm matches. The size field is filled for only some rows; it gives once, few, many or a size class.

len	v_gene	abundance	j_gene	d_gene	CDR3aa	CDR3nt
16	TRBV7-2	NA	TRBJ1-5	TRBD1	CASSFRQGGSNQPQHF	TGTGCCAGCAGCTTTCGACAGGGCGGAAGCAATCAGCCCCAGCATTTT
14	TRBV15	NA	TRBJ2-3	NA	CATSRGAGGDTQYF	TGTGCCACCAGCAGAGGGGCTGGAGGAGATACGCAGTATTTT
13	TRBV29-1	NA	TRBJ1-4	NA	CSANPAGGGKLFF	TGCAGCGCCAACCCGGCTGGGGGCGGAAAACTGTTTTTT
13	TRBV5-1	NA	TRBJ2-7	NA	CASSIGQFYEQYF	TGCGCCAGCAGCATCGGACAGTTCTACGAGCAGTACTTC
17	TRBV24-1	once	TRBJ1-5	TRBD1	CATSDPRGGGAGQPQHF	TGTGCCACCAGTGACCCTAGAGGAGGGGGCGCGGGTCAGCCCCAGCATTTT
13	TRBV19	NA	TRBJ1-5	NA	CASSKGVNQPQHF	TGTGCCAGTAGTAAAGGGGTCAATCAGCCCCAGCATTTT
14	TRBV2	few	TRBJ2-1	NA	CASSVQRSYNEQFF	TGTGCCAGCAGTGTACAGCGGAGTTACAATGAGCAGTTCTTC
14	TRBV5-4	once	TRBJ1-2	NA	CASSLDQGSYGYTF	TGTGCCAGCAGCTTGGACCAGGGGAGCTATGGCTACACCTTC
13	TRBV11-2	NA	TRBJ1-2	NA	CASSVGEGYGYTF	TGTGCCAGCAGCGTCGGGGAAGGCTATGGCTACACCTTC
13	TRBV7-2	NA	TRBJ1-6	NA	CASTTRPNSPLHF	TGTGCCAGCACCACTAGACCGAATTCACCCCTCCACTTT
15	TRBV15	NA	TRBJ2-2	NA	CATSRGLTLAGELFF	TGTGCCACCAGCAGAGGACTGACCCTGGCCGGGGAGCTGTTTTTT
16	TRBV24-1	NA	TRBJ1-2	NA	CATSDNRDLGYYGYTF	TGTGCCACCAGTGATAACCGGGATTTGGGGTACTATGGCTACACCTTC
14	TRBV5-6	NA	TRBJ1-2	TRBD1	CASTIGQGLYGYTF	TGTGCCAGCACCATAGGACAGGGCTTGTATGGCTACACCTTC
15	TRBV19	NA	TRBJ2-7	TRBD2	CASSTRLAGAYEQYF	TGTGCCAGTAGTACGCGACTAGCGGGAGCCTACGAGCAGTACTTC
15	TRBV7-2	NA	TRBJ2-7	NA	CASSSLQGFSYEQYF	TGTGCCAGCAGCTCCCTTCAGGGGTTCTCCTACGAGCAGTACTTC
15	TRBV5-1	NA	TRBJ1-2	TRBD1	CASSLGQGARDGYTF	TGCGCCAGCAGCTTAGGACAGGGGGCGCGAGATGGCTACACCTTC
19	TRBV4-1	NA	TRBJ2-2	TRBD2	CASSSRTSGRGLNTGELFF	TGCGCCAGCAGCAGTCGGACTAGCGGGAGGGGTTTGAACACCGGGGAGCTGTTTTTT
12	TRBV3-1/TRBV3-2	NA	TRBJ2-7	NA	CASSQDFREQYF	TGTGCCAGCAGCCAAGATTTTCGCGAGCAGTACTTC
20	TRBV5-1	NA	TRBJ2-2	TRBD2	CASSSPGLAGAVFSTGELFF	TGCGCCAGCAGCTCCCCCGGACTAGCGGGGGCCGTATTCAGCACCGGGGAGCTGTTTTTT
14	TRBV19	few	TRBJ1-3	NA	CASTSLSSGNTIYF	TGTGCCAGTACTAGCTTGAGCTCTGGAAACACCATATATTTT
16	TRBV9	NA	TRBJ2-1	TRBD2	CASSARGGASYNEQFF	TGTGCCAGCAGCGCCCGCGGGGGGGCCTCCTACAATGAGCAGTTCTTC
16	TRBV5-1	many	TRBJ1-1	NA	CASSSGGGQGLAEAFF	TGCGCCAGCAGCTCTGGGGGAGGGCAGGGCCTTGCTGAAGCTTTCTTT
13	TRBV5-4	NA	TRBJ2-7	NA	CASSLGQSYEQYF	TGTGCCAGCAGCTTGGGACAGTCCTACGAGCAGTACTTC
13	TRBV5-5	NA	TRBJ2-1	NA	CASSLGGGSGQFF	TGTGCCAGCAGCTTGGGTGGGGGCTCGGGGCAGTTCTTC
11	TRBV6-5	NA	TRBJ1-2	NA	CASSGDVGYTF	TGTGCCAGCAGCGGGGATGTTGGCTACACCTTC
13	TRBV5-1	NA	TRBJ1-1	NA	CASSLAGFTEAFF	TGCGCCAGCAGCTTGGCAGGATTCACTGAAGCTTTCTTT
14	TRBV5-4	NA	TRBJ2-2	NA	CASSSRQNNGELFF	TGTGCCAGCAGCTCACGACAAAACAACGGGGAGCTGTTTTTT
17	TRBV5-1	NA	TRBJ2-6	NA	CASSPFMGGSGANVLTF	TGCGCCAGCAGTCCTTTTATGGGGGGCTCTGGGGCCAACGTCCTGACTTTC
13	TRBV19	once	TRBJ1-1	NA	CASSIRQYTEAFF	TGTGCCAGTAGTATTAGACAGTACACTGAAGCTTTCTTT
16	TRBV19	NA	TRBJ1-6	TRBD1	CASSIARTGGNSPLHF	TGTGCCAGTAGTATAGCCAGGACAGGCGGAAATTCACCCCTCCACTTT
12	TRBV7-2	once	TRBJ2-5	NA	CASSLHPGTQYF	TGTGCCAGCAGCTTACACCCAGGGACCCAGTACTTC
16	TRBV5-1	NA	TRBJ2-5	TRBD2	CASSLGGLAVQETQYF	TGCGCCAGCAGCTTGGGGGGACTAGCGGTTCAAGAGACCCAGTACTTC
13	TRBV12-3/TRBV12-4	once	TRBJ2-1	NA	CASSPRAYSEQFF	TGTGCCAGCAGCCCCAGGGCCTACAGTGAGCAGTTCTTC
15	TRBV30	NA	TRBJ2-1	NA	CAWRGGWSGYNEQFF	TGTGCCTGGAGGGGGGGATGGTCCGGGTACAATGAGCAGTTCTTC
19	TRBV19	few	TRBJ1-5	TRBD1	CASTVRPTGGPDGNQPQHF	TGTGCCAGTACCGTACGGCCGACAGGGGGCCCAGATGGCAATCAGCCCCAGCATTTT
14	TRBV7-2	few	TRBJ2-3	TRBD2	CASSTGLEPDTQYF	TGTGCCAGCAGCACCGGACTAGAGCCAGATACGCAGTATTTT